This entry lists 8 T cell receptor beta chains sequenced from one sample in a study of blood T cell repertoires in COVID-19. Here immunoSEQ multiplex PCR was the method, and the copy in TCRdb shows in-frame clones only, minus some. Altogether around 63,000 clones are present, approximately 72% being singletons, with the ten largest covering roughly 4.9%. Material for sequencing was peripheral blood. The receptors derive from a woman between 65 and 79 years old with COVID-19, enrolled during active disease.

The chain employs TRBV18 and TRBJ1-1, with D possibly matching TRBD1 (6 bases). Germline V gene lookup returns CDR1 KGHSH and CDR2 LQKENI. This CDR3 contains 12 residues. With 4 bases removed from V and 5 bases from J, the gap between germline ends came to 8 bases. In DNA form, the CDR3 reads TGTGCCAGCTCACAGGGGGTGACTGAAGCTTTCTTT. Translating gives CASSQGVTEAFF.

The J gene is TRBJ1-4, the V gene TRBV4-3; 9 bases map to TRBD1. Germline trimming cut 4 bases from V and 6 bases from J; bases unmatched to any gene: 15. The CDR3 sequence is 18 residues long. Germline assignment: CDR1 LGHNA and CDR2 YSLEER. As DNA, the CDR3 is TGCGCCAGCAGCCCCGGACAGGGGAACCTGGGCGGCGATGAAAAACTGTTTTTT. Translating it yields CASSPGQGNLGGDEKLFF.

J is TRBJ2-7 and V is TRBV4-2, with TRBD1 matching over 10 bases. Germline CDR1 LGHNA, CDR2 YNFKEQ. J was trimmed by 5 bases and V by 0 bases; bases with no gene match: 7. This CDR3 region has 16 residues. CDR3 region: CASSQEGTGEVDEQYF. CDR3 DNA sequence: TGTGCCAGCAGCCAAGAGGGGACAGGGGAAGTGGACGAGCAGTACTTC.

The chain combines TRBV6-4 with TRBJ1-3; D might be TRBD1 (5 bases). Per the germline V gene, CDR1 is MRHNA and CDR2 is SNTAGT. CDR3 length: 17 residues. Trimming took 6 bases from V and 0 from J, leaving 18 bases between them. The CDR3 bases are TGTGCCAGCAGGCCTGGCTCAAGGACATCCTCTGGAAACACCATATATTTT. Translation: CASRPGSRTSSGNTIYF.

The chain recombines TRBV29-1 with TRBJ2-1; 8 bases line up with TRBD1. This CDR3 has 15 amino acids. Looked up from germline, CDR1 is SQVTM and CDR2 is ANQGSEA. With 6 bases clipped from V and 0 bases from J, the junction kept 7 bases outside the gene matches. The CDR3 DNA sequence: TGCAGCGTCGGGACCGGGACAGGCTCCTACAATGAGCAGTTCTTC. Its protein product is CSVGTGTGSYNEQFF.

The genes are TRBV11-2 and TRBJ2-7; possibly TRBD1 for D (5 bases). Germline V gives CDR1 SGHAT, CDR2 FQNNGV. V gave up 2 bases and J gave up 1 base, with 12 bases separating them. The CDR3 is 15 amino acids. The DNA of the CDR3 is TGTGCCAGCAGCTTAACCGAGGACACTTCCTACGAGCAGTACTTC. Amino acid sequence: CASSLTEDTSYEQYF.

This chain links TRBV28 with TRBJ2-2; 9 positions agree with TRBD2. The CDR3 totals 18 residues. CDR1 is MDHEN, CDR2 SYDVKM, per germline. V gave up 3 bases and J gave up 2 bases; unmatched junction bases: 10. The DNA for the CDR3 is TGTGCCAGCAGTTTCCCAGGAAGCGGGGGGTTTAACACCGGGGAGCTGTTTTTT. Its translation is CASSFPGSGGFNTGELFF.

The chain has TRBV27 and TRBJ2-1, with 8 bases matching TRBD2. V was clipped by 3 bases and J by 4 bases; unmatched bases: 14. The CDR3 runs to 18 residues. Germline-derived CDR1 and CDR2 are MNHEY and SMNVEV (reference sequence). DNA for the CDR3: TGTGCCAGCAGTTTCTCTAGTAGCGGGGAGGGTAAATACAATGAGCAGTTCTTC. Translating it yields CASSFSSSGEGKYNEQFF.